This TCR beta chain originates from a study of T cells expressing NK-cell markers. Study-level background: The sequencing cohort of eight donors included seven HCMV-seropositive individuals and one seronegative individual. Study outcomes and limitations: A few donors likewise had their CD3+CD56-NKG2C+ fraction led by these clonotypes. The study found dominant NKG2C+ clonotypes at about 1.0-7.5% of CD8+ T cells in six donors.

This CDR3 spans 13 amino acids. Germline CDR1 reads SNHLY; CDR2 reads FYNNEI. Comment on this clonotype: Its antigen is not known.

TCRdb processed the 5' RACE reads again and assigns one entry to each CDR3 protein, with no DNA. The ten most abundant clones cover roughly 5.5% of a sample with roughly 350,000 distinct CDR3 sequences. The sample consisted of blood T cells: a sorted CD56 or NKG2C T cell subset, CD4+ or CD8+ T cells, or bulk PBMC T cells (not recorded which). This clonotype was sampled from a man aged 18 to 69 in good health. The rearrangement uses TRBV2 and TRBJ1-5. The CDR3 loop is CASRADYNQPQHF.